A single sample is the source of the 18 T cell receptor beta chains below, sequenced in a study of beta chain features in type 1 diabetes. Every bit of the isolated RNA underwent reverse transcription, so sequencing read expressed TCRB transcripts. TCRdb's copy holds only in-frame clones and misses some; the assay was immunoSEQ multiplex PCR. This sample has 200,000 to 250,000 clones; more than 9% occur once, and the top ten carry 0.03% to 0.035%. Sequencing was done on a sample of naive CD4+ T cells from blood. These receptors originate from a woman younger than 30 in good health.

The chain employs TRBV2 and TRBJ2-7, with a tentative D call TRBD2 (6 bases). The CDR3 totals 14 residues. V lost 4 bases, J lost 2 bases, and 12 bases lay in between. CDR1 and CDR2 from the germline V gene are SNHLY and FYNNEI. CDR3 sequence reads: CASSVGDFTYEQYF. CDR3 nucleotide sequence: TGTGCCAGCAGTGTCGGGGACTTTACCTACGAGCAGTACTTC.

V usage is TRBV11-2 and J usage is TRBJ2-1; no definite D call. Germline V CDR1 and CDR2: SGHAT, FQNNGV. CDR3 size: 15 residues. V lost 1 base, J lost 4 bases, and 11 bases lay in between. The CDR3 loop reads CASSLGASGYNEQFF. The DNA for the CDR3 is TGTGCCAGCAGCTTAGGAGCGTCCGGGTACAATGAGCAGTTCTTC.

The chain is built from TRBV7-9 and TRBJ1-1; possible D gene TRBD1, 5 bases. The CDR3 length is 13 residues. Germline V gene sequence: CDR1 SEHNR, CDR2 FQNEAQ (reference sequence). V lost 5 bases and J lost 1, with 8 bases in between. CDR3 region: CASSPDTNTEAFF. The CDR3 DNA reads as TGTGCCAGCAGCCCGGACACGAACACTGAAGCTTTCTTT.

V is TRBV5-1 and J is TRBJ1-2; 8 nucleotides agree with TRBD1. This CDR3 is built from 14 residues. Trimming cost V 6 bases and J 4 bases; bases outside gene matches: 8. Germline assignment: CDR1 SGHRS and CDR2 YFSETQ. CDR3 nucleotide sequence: TGCGCCAGCACCACGGCACAGGGGGGCTATGGCTACACCTTC. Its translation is CASTTAQGGYGYTF.

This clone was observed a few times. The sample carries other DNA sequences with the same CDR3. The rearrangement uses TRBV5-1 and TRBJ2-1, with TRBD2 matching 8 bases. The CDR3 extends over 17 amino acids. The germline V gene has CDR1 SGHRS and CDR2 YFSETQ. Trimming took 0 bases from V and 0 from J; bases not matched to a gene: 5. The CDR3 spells CASSLGLAGSSYNEQFF. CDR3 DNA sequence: TGCGCCAGCAGCTTGGGCTTAGCGGGGAGCTCCTACAATGAGCAGTTCTTC.

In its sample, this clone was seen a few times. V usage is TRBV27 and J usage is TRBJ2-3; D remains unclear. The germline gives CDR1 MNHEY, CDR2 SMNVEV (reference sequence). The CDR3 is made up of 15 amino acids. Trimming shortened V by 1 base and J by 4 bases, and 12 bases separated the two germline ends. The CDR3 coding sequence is TGTGCCAGCAGTTTATGGCGTAGCATACCAGATACGCAGTATTTT. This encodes CASSLWRSIPDTQYF.

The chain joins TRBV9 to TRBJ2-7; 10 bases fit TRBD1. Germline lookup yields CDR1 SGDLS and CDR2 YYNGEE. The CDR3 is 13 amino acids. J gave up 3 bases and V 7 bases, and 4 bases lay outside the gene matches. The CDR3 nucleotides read TGTGCCAGCGGGACAGGGGAAATCTACGAGCAGTACTTC. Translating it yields CASGTGEIYEQYF.

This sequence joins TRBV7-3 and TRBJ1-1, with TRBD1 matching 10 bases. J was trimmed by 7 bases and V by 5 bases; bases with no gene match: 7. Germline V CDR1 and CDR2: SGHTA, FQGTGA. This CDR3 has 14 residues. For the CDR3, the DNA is TGTGCCAGCAGCACCGGGACAGGGGAGGGTGAAGCTTTCTTT. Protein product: CASSTGTGEGEAFF.

CDR3 region: CASSEVLEGSYGYTF. CDR3 DNA: TGTGCCAGCAGTGAGGTCTTGGAGGGAAGCTATGGCTACACCTTC. V is TRBV2 and J is TRBJ1-2; D remains ambiguous. The V gene lost 3 bases and the J gene lost 4 bases, with 15 bases spanning the gap. The CDR3 has 15 residues. CDR1 and CDR2 from the germline V gene are SNHLY and FYNNEI.

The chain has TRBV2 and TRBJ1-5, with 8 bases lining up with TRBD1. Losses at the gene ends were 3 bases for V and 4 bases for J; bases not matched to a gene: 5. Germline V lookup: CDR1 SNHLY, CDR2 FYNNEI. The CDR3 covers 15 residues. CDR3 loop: CASSERTGRNQPQHF. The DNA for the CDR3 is TGTGCCAGCAGTGAGAGGACAGGGAGAAATCAGCCCCAGCATTTT. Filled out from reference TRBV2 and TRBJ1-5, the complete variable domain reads EPEVTQTPSHQVTQMGQEVILRCVPISNHLYFYWYRQILGQKVEFLVSFYNNEISEKSEIFDDQFSVERPDGSNFTLKIRSTKLEDSAMYFCASSERTGRNQPQHFGDGTRLSIL.

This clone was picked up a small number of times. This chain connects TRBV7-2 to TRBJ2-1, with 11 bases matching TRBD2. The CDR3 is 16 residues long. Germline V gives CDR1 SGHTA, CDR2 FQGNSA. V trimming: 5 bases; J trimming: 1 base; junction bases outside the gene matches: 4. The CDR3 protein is CASSVTSGSSYNEQFF. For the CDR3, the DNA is TGTGCCAGCAGCGTCACTAGCGGGAGTTCCTACAATGAGCAGTTCTTC.

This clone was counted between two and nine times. CDR3: CASSLSPDTQYF. CDR3 nucleotide sequence: TGTGCCAGCAGTTTAAGCCCGGATACGCAGTATTTT. This chain links TRBV27 with TRBJ2-3; D is ambiguous. CDR3 length: 12 amino acids. Looked up from germline, CDR1 is MNHEY and CDR2 is SMNVEV (reference sequence). The V gene lost 2 bases and the J gene lost 6 bases, with 6 bases spanning the gap.

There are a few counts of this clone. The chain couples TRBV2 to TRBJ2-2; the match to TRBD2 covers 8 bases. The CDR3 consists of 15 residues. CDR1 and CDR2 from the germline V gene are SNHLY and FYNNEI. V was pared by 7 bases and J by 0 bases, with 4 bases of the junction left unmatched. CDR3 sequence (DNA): TGTGCCAGCACCGGACTAGCCTCGAACACCGGGGAGCTGTTTTTT. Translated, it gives CASTGLASNTGELFF.

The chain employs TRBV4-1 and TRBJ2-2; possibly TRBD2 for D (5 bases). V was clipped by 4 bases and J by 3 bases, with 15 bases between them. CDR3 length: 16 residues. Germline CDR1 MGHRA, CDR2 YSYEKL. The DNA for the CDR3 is TGCGCCAGCAGCCTAGTTATAGCGCGGGACACCGGGGAGCTGTTTTTT. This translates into CASSLVIARDTGELFF.

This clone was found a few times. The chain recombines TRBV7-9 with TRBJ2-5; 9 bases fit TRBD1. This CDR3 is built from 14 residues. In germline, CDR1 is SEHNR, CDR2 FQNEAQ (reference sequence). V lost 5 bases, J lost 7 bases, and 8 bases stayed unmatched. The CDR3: CASSGTGKEGTQYF. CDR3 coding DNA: TGTGCCAGCAGCGGGACAGGGAAAGAGGGGACCCAGTACTTC.

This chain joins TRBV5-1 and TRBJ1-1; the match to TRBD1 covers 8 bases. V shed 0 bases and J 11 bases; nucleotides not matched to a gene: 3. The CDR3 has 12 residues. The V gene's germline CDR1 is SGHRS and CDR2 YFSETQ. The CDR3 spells CASSLDRGFAFF. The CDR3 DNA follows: TGCGCCAGCAGCTTGGACAGGGGGTTCGCTTTCTTT.

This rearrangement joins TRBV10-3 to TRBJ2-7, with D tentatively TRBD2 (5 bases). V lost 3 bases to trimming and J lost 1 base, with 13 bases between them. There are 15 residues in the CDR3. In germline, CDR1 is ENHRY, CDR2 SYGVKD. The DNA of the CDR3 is TGTGCCATCAGTGACGAGGAGGTCGGGTCCTACGAGCAGTACTTC. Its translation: CAISDEEVGSYEQYF.

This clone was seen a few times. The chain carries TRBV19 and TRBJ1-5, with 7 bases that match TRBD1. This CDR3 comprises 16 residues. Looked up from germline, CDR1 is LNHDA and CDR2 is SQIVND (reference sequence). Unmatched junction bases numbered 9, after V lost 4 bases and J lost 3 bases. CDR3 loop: CASSTTGIGFNQPQHF. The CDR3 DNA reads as TGTGCCAGTAGTACGACAGGGATCGGGTTCAATCAGCCCCAGCATTTT.